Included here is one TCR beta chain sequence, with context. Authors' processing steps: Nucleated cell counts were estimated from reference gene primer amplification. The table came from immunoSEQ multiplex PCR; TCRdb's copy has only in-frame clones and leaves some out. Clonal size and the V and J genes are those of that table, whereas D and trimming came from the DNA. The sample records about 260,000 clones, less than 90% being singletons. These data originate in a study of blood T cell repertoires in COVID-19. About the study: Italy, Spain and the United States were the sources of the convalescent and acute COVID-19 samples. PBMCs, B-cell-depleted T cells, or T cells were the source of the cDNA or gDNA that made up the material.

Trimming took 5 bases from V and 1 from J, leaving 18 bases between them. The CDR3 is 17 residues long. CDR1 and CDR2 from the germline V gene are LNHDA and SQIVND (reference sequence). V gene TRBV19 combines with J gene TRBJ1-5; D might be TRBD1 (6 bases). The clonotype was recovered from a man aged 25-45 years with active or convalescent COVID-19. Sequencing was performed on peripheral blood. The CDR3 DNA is TGTGCCAGTAGTGTGGGGAAGGGGGGGTGGAGCAATCAGCCCCAGCATTTT. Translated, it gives CASSVGKGGWSNQPQHF.